The source of this T cell receptor (beta chain) is a study of blood T cell repertoires in COVID-19. For the study at large: Samples came from the United States, Italy and Spain, spanning acute and convalescent COVID-19. The analysed material was cDNA or gDNA that came from T cells, B-cell-depleted T cells, or PBMCs.

The CDR3 has 18 amino acids. Authors' analysis steps: Estimation of nucleated cell counts relied on the amplification of reference gene primers. Data came from immunoSEQ multiplex PCR; TCRdb stores just in-frame clones and leaves some out. Clone size and V and J calls were adopted from that table, with D and trimming inferred from the DNA. The table lists some 200,000 clones, about 89% of them singletons. The material sequenced was peripheral blood. V is TRBV12-1 and J is TRBJ1-1. TRBV12-1 has pseudogene status. The source is a man aged 70 or older with acute or convalescent COVID-19. The CDR3 nucleotides are TGTGCCAGCAGCTTCGAATACAGGAGGGGCGCGGTGAACACTGAAGCTTTCTTT. This encodes CASSFEYRRGAVNTEAFF.